This T cell receptor beta chain was obtained from a study of T cells after yellow fever vaccination. Looking at the study overall: It was SMART-Seq v4 Ultra Low Input that prepared the fractions with low cell numbers. Whole-study results and caveats: Post-booster repertoires again held most primary-vaccination clones (about 95% CD4, roughly 89% CD8).

The CDR3 is made up of 19 amino acids. Germline values: CDR1 MNHNS, CDR2 SASEGT. With V trimmed by 0 bases and J by 1 base, 12 bases remained unmatched. MiXCR was run by TCRdb on the 5' RACE reads, yielding one entry per CDR3 protein. The repertoire includes hundreds of thousands of distinct CDR3 sequences, roughly 3.5% of them detected once, and around a quarter sits in the top ten. In this sample, this clonotype turned up many times. Its antigen remains unidentified. The source material was PBMCs, sampled on the day of the yellow fever booster vaccination. The rearrangement uses TRBV6-1 and TRBJ1-2, with TRBD1 matching over 9 bases. The receptor's source is a man in his late teens or twenties who received the YFV17D yellow fever vaccine. The CDR3 DNA reads as TGTGCCAGCAGTGAAGCTCTTTTGAGTTTGGGACAGGGTAACTATGGCTACACCTTC. Amino acids: CASSEALLSLGQGNYGYTF.